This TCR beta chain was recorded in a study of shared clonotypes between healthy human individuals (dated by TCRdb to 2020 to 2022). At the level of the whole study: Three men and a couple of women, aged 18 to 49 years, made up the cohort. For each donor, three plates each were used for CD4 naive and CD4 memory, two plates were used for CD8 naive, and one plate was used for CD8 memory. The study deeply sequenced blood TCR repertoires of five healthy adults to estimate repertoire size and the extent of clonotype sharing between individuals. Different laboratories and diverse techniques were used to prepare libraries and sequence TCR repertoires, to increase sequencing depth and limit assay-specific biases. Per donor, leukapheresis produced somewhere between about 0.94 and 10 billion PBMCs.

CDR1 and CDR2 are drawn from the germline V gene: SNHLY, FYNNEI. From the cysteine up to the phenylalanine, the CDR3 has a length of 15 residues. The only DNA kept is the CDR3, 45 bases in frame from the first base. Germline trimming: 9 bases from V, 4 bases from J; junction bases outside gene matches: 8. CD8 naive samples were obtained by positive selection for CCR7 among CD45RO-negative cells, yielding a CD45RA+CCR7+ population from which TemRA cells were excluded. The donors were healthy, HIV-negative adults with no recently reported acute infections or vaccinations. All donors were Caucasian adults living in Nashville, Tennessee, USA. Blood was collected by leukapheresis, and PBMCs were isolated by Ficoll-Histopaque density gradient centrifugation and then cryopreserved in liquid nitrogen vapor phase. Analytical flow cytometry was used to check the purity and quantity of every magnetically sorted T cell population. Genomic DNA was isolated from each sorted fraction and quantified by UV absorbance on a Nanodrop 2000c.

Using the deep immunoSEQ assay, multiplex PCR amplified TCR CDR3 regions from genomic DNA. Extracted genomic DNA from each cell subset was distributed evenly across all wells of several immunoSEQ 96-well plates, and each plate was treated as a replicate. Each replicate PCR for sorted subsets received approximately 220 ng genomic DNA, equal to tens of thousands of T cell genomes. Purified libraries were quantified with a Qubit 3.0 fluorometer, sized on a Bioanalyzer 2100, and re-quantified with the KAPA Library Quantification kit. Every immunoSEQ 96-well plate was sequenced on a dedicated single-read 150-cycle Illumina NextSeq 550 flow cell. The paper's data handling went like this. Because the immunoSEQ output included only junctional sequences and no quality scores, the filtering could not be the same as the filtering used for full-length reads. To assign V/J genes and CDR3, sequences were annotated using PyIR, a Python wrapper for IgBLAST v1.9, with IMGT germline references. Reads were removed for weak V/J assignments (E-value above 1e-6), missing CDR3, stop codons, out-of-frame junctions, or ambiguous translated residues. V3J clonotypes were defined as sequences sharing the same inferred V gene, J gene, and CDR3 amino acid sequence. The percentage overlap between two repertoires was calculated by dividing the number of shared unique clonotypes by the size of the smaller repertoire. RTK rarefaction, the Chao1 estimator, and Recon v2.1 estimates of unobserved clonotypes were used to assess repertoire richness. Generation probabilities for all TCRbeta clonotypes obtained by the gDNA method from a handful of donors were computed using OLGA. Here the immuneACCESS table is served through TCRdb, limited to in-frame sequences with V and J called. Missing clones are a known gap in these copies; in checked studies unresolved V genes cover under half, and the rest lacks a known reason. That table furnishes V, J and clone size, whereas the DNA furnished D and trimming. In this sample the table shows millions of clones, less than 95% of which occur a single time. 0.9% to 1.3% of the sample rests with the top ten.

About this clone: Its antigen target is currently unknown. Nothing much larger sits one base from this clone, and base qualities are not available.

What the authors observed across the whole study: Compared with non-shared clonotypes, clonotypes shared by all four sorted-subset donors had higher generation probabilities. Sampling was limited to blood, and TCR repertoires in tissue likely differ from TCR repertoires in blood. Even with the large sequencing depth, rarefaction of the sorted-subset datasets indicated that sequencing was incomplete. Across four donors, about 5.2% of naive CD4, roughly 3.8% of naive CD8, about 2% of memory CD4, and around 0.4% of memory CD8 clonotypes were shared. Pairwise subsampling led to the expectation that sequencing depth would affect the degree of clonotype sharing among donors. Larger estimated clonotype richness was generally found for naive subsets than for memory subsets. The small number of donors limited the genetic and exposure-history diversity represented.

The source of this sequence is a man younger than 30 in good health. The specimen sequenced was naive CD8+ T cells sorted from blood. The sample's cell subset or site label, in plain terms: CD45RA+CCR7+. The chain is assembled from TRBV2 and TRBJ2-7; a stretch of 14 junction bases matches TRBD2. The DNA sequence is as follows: TGTGCCAGGTCCGGAGGGACTAGCGGGGGATACGAGCAGTACTTC. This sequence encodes CARSGGTSGGYEQYF.